This note documents a single T cell receptor (beta chain) sequence. For repertoire sequencing, the TCR beta CDR3 regions were amplified from RNA transcripts. An opening RT-PCR round employed HTBI primers and preceded a second-round multiplex PCR. TCRdb reanalysed the multiplex PCR reads using MiXCR and keeps one entry per CDR3 protein. Seen here are some 350,000 distinct CDR3 sequences, 15% to 20% observed once, and the top ten hold roughly 2.3%. The sample belongs to a study of Graves' ophthalmopathy and Graves' hyperthyroidism. Study overall: Sampling took place at initial diagnosis, with peripheral blood obtained before any treatment.

The sequence was collected from an adult woman with stable Graves' hyperthyroidism. The sample was peripheral blood.

CDR3 DNA sequence: TGTGCCAGCAGTCCGGGGCGGATGAGCTCCTACGAGCAGTACTTC. Residues: CASSPGRMSSYEQYF. V gene TRBV7-2 combines with J gene TRBJ2-7; D may be TRBD1 or TRBD2 (5 bases each). Germline V gene data show CDR1 as SGHTA and CDR2 as FQGNSA. The CDR3 consists of 15 residues. Trimming removed 6 bases from V and 0 bases from J, with 15 bases in between.